This section outlines one T cell receptor beta chain sequence together with its context. Its target is unknown. The data originate from a study of cytomegalovirus exposure and HLA in healthy donors. The protocol was immunoSEQ multiplex PCR, while the TCRdb copy is restricted to in-frame clones and leaves out a portion. The table has fewer than 100,000 clones, roughly 94% seen once; the top ten hold approximately 3.6%. Germline CDR1 reads WNHNN; CDR2 reads SYGVQD (reference sequence). Trimming took 6 bases from V and 6 from J; bases not matched to a gene: 11. This CDR3 spans 15 amino acids. Findings of the study overall: The classifier reportedly diagnosed cytomegalovirus status with high specificity and sensitivity.

The sequence was collected from a woman under 30 in good health and CMV-seropositive. V gene TRBV10-1 combines with J gene TRBJ2-1; 7 positions agree with TRBD1. The specimen was PBMCs. CDR3 protein: CASSETGDKVNEQFF. CDR3 nucleotides: TGCGCCAGCAGCGAAACAGGGGATAAAGTCAATGAGCAGTTCTTC.